The 6 T cell receptor beta chains below were found in one sample sequenced in a study of T cells after somatic rescue of genetic block. Sequencing was performed with immunoSEQ multiplex PCR; in TCRdb, only in-frame clones are kept and a portion is missing. The sample contains about 70,000 clones, roughly 94% of which appear only once. The source material was peripheral blood mononuclear cells (PBMCs). These receptors were obtained from a man aged 35-49 years.

The rearrangement links TRBV23-1 to TRBJ2-3; TRBD2 might be the D (6 bases). TRBV23-1 is recorded as an ORF, its role being uncertain. V gave up 3 bases and J gave up 2 bases, with 15 bases separating them. This CDR3 is built from 16 residues. The CDR3: CASSHRDSYSTDTQYF. In DNA form, the CDR3 reads TGCGCCAGCAGTCACCGGGACTCCTATTCCACAGATACGCAGTATTTT.

The chain joins TRBV28 to TRBJ2-1; a possible D gene is TRBD1 (5 bases). The germline V gene has CDR1 MDHEN and CDR2 SYDVKM. V lost 6 bases to trimming and J lost 0 bases, with 15 bases between them. The CDR3 loop spans 16 amino acids. The CDR3 protein is CASRRTGISSYNEQFF. CDR3 in DNA: TGTGCCAGCAGAAGAACAGGTATAAGCTCCTACAATGAGCAGTTCTTC.

The chain recombines TRBV7-2 with TRBJ1-4, with D possibly matching TRBD1 (6 bases). Germline V gene sequence: CDR1 SGHTA, CDR2 FQGNSA. V lost 0 bases to trimming and J lost 6 bases, with 11 bases between them. This CDR3 has 15 residues. The CDR3 is CASSLASGEDEKLFF. The CDR3 nucleotides read TGTGCCAGCAGCTTAGCGTCAGGGGAGGATGAAAAACTGTTTTTT. Variable domain in full (rest from reference TRBV7-2 and TRBJ1-4): GAGVSQSPSNKVTEKGKDVELRCDPISGHTALYWYRQSLGQGLEFLIYFQGNSAPDKSGLPSDRFSAERTGGSVSTLTIQRTQQEDSAVYLCASSLASGEDEKLFFGSGTQLSVL.

The chain links TRBV10-2 to TRBJ1-2; 8 positions agree with TRBD1. The junction had 4 bases not matched to a gene; V was cut back by 7 bases and J by 3 bases. CDR1 is WSHSY and CDR2 is SAAADI in the germline V gene. This CDR3 spans 13 amino acids. CDR3 in amino acids: CASTPTGDYGYTF. The CDR3 DNA is TGCGCCAGCACCCCGACAGGGGACTATGGCTACACCTTC.

The chain joins TRBV9 to TRBJ2-7; the match to TRBD1 covers 12 bases. The CDR3 runs to 15 residues. V dropped 3 bases and J dropped 6; count of bases not matched to a gene: 7. Germline-derived CDR1 and CDR2 are SGDLS and YYNGEE. CDR3 residues: CASSEEGTGGGEQYF. CDR3 DNA: TGTGCCAGCAGCGAGGAGGGGACAGGGGGCGGCGAGCAGTACTTC.

This rearrangement joins TRBV5-4 to TRBJ1-2; perhaps TRBD1 as D (6 bases). Trimming cost V 4 bases and J 1 base, with 8 bases left between them. CDR3 length: 13 residues. The germline V gene has CDR1 SGHNT and CDR2 YYREEE (reference sequence). The CDR3 spells CASSADSNYGYTF. CDR3 bases: TGTGCCAGCAGCGCGGACAGTAACTATGGCTACACCTTC.